This is a list of T cell receptor beta chains from one sample in a study of cytomegalovirus exposure and HLA in healthy donors. Libraries were prepared by immunoSEQ multiplex PCR; TCRdb keeps only in-frame clonotypes and omits some of them. The sample consists of some 130,000 clones, roughly 70% of them appearing once. The material sequenced was PBMCs. Receptors originate from a man aged 30 to 39 in good health and CMV-seronegative. Each CDR3 is given with its conserved first and last residue. The order of the fields is V gene, J gene, D gene, clone size, CDR3 protein, CDR3 DNA. The D gene is left open where the match is weak. The size field is filled for only some rows; it gives once, few, many or a size class.

v_call: TRBV9
j_call: TRBJ2-1
d_call: TRBD2
clone_size: once
cdr3_aa: CASSPWGLAGRDEQFF
cdr3_nt: TGTGCCAGCAGCCCTTGGGGACTAGCGGGGAGGGATGAGCAGTTCTTC

v_call: TRBV30
j_call: TRBJ1-1
d_call: -
clone_size: -
cdr3_aa: CAWSGPQGADMNTEAFF
cdr3_nt: TGTGCCTGGAGTGGACCGCAGGGTGCGGACATGAACACTGAAGCTTTCTTT

v_call: TRBV10-3
j_call: TRBJ1-1
d_call: -
clone_size: few
cdr3_aa: CAIIEPGLSTEAFF
cdr3_nt: TGTGCCATCATAGAGCCGGGATTGAGCACTGAAGCTTTCTTT

v_call: TRBV11-2
j_call: TRBJ2-7
d_call: -
clone_size: few
cdr3_aa: CASSRDSSSYEQYF
cdr3_nt: TGTGCCAGCAGCCGGGATTCAAGCTCCTACGAGCAGTACTTC

v_call: TRBV19
j_call: TRBJ2-2
d_call: -
clone_size: -
cdr3_aa: CASSMRRPFGELFF
cdr3_nt: TGTGCCAGTAGTATGAGGCGCCCTTTCGGGGAGCTGTTTTTT

v_call: TRBV7-2
j_call: TRBJ2-4
d_call: -
clone_size: -
cdr3_aa: CASTYGDYSKNIQYF
cdr3_nt: TGTGCCAGCACTTACGGTGACTATTCGAAAAACATTCAGTACTTC

v_call: TRBV7-2
j_call: TRBJ1-3
d_call: TRBD1
clone_size: few
cdr3_aa: CASSLQGAGNTIYF
cdr3_nt: TGTGCCAGCAGCTTACAGGGGGCTGGAAACACCATATATTTT

v_call: TRBV6-4
j_call: TRBJ2-1
d_call: TRBD2
clone_size: -
cdr3_aa: CASSDSGGGANEQFF
cdr3_nt: TGTGCCAGCAGTGACTCGGGCGGGGGGGCCAATGAGCAGTTCTTC

v_call: TRBV28
j_call: TRBJ1-1
d_call: TRBD1
clone_size: once
cdr3_aa: CASYRGLGTEAFF
cdr3_nt: TGTGCCAGCTACAGGGGGCTTGGCACTGAAGCTTTCTTT

v_call: TRBV4-2
j_call: TRBJ2-7
d_call: -
clone_size: -
cdr3_aa: CASSQGSSEAEQYF
cdr3_nt: TGTGCCAGCAGCCAAGGGTCTAGCGAAGCCGAGCAGTACTTC

v_call: TRBV20-1
j_call: TRBJ1-1
d_call: TRBD1
clone_size: -
cdr3_aa: CSAADRDEAFF
cdr3_nt: TGCAGTGCAGCAGACAGGGATGAAGCTTTCTTT

v_call: TRBV6-1
j_call: TRBJ2-7
d_call: -
clone_size: -
cdr3_aa: CASIRQLEQYF
cdr3_nt: TGTGCCAGCATCAGGCAGCTCGAGCAGTACTTC

v_call: TRBV6-6
j_call: TRBJ2-7
d_call: TRBD1
clone_size: -
cdr3_aa: CASSPKGQGSHEQYF
cdr3_nt: TGTGCCAGCAGCCCAAAGGGACAGGGTAGCCACGAGCAGTACTTC

v_call: TRBV30
j_call: TRBJ1-1
d_call: -
clone_size: once
cdr3_aa: CAWSSYRTPVGAFF
cdr3_nt: TGTGCCTGGAGTTCCTATAGGACACCGGTAGGGGCTTTCTTT

v_call: TRBV10-3
j_call: TRBJ1-4
d_call: -
clone_size: -
cdr3_aa: CAISATALFTTNEKLFF
cdr3_nt: TGTGCCATCAGTGCTACAGCCCTTTTTACAACTAATGAAAAACTGTTTTTT

v_call: TRBV4-1
j_call: TRBJ1-1
d_call: -
clone_size: -
cdr3_aa: CASSQWGSFTEAFF
cdr3_nt: TGCGCCAGCAGCCAATGGGGCTCCTTCACTGAAGCTTTCTTT

v_call: TRBV18
j_call: TRBJ1-4
d_call: -
clone_size: -
cdr3_aa: CASSQAGATNEKLFF
cdr3_nt: TGTGCCAGCTCTCAGGCAGGGGCAACTAATGAAAAACTGTTTTTT

v_call: TRBV5-1
j_call: TRBJ1-1
d_call: -
clone_size: once
cdr3_aa: CASSLQTMNTEAFF
cdr3_nt: TGCGCCAGCAGCTTGCAAACAATGAACACTGAAGCTTTCTTT

v_call: TRBV4-3
j_call: TRBJ2-1
d_call: -
clone_size: -
cdr3_aa: CASSYRRLEIVNEQFF
cdr3_nt: TGCGCCAGCAGCTATAGGCGGTTAGAGATTGTCAATGAGCAGTTCTTC

v_call: TRBV4-1
j_call: TRBJ1-4
d_call: -
clone_size: -
cdr3_aa: CASSQTRAEKLFF
cdr3_nt: TGCGCCAGCAGCCAAACTAGGGCTGAAAAACTGTTTTTT

v_call: TRBV4-2
j_call: TRBJ1-2
d_call: TRBD1
clone_size: -
cdr3_aa: CASSQVSRTGINYGYTF
cdr3_nt: TGTGCCAGCAGCCAAGTTAGCAGGACAGGGATCAACTATGGCTACACCTTC

v_call: TRBV6-5
j_call: TRBJ1-4
d_call: -
clone_size: few
cdr3_aa: CASSYSWGVNEKLFF
cdr3_nt: TGTGCCAGCAGTTACTCGTGGGGAGTAAATGAAAAACTGTTTTTT

v_call: TRBV13
j_call: TRBJ2-5
d_call: -
clone_size: -
cdr3_aa: CASSWGRGLETQYF
cdr3_nt: TGTGCCAGCAGCTGGGGGCGGGGGCTGGAGACCCAGTACTTC

v_call: TRBV5-8
j_call: TRBJ1-5
d_call: -
clone_size: many
cdr3_aa: CASSLAPLSNQPQHF
cdr3_nt: TGTGCCAGCAGCTTGGCCCCTTTAAGCAATCAGCCCCAGCATTTT

v_call: TRBV28
j_call: TRBJ2-7
d_call: TRBD1
clone_size: -
cdr3_aa: CASSSWTGGSYEQYF
cdr3_nt: TGTGCCAGCAGTTCTTGGACAGGGGGCTCCTACGAGCAGTACTTC

v_call: TRBV6-5
j_call: TRBJ2-5
d_call: TRBD1
clone_size: -
cdr3_aa: CASSYGSTGGRGTQYF
cdr3_nt: TGTGCCAGCAGTTACGGGTCGACAGGGGGCAGGGGGACCCAGTACTTC

v_call: TRBV4-3
j_call: TRBJ2-2
d_call: TRBD1
clone_size: -
cdr3_aa: CASSHGTGGTGELFF
cdr3_nt: TGCGCCAGCAGCCATGGGACAGGGGGCACCGGGGAGCTGTTTTTT

v_call: TRBV9
j_call: TRBJ1-6
d_call: -
clone_size: few
cdr3_aa: CASSAQGDWSPLHF
cdr3_nt: TGTGCCAGCAGCGCACAGGGAGATTGGTCACCCCTCCACTTT

v_call: TRBV7-7
j_call: TRBJ2-5
d_call: TRBD1
clone_size: -
cdr3_aa: CASSLAGGETQYF
cdr3_nt: TGTGCTAGCAGCTTAGCAGGGGGCGAGACCCAGTACTTC

v_call: TRBV7-9
j_call: TRBJ1-1
d_call: -
clone_size: -
cdr3_aa: CASSPREGVNTEAFF
cdr3_nt: TGTGCCAGCAGCCCTAGGGAGGGGGTGAACACTGAAGCTTTCTTT

v_call: TRBV21-1
j_call: TRBJ2-3
d_call: -
clone_size: -
cdr3_aa: CASPTGFLTDTQYF
cdr3_nt: TGTGCCAGCCCAACAGGGTTTTTGACAGATACGCAGTATTTT

v_call: TRBV6-1
j_call: TRBJ1-6
d_call: -
clone_size: -
cdr3_aa: CASSELGARNSPLHF
cdr3_nt: TGTGCCAGCAGTGAATTGGGGGCCCGGAATTCACCCCTCCACTTT

v_call: TRBV30
j_call: TRBJ1-6
d_call: -
clone_size: few
cdr3_aa: CAWNEGGLNSPLHF
cdr3_nt: TGTGCCTGGAACGAGGGTGGTCTCAATTCACCCCTCCACTTT

v_call: TRBV6-1
j_call: TRBJ1-1
d_call: -
clone_size: -
cdr3_aa: CASSPLSSSSTEAFF
cdr3_nt: TGTGCCAGCAGCCCTTTAAGTTCGTCGAGCACTGAAGCTTTCTTT

v_call: TRBV30
j_call: TRBJ2-2
d_call: TRBD2
clone_size: few
cdr3_aa: CAWGGTTYTGELFF
cdr3_nt: TGTGCCTGGGGCGGGACTACCTACACCGGGGAGCTGTTTTTT

v_call: TRBV4-3
j_call: TRBJ2-2
d_call: TRBD2
clone_size: -
cdr3_aa: CASSQTSGGATGELFF
cdr3_nt: TGCGCCAGCAGCCAAACTAGCGGGGGGGCCACCGGGGAGCTGTTTTTT

v_call: TRBV7-9
j_call: TRBJ2-1
d_call: -
clone_size: -
cdr3_aa: CASSQRLHNEQFF
cdr3_nt: TGTGCCAGCAGCCAAAGACTACACAATGAGCAGTTCTTC

v_call: TRBV5-1
j_call: TRBJ1-1
d_call: -
clone_size: few
cdr3_aa: CASSPNGNTEAFF
cdr3_nt: TGCGCCAGCAGCCCGAACGGGAACACTGAAGCTTTCTTT

v_call: TRBV29-1
j_call: TRBJ2-3
d_call: -
clone_size: -
cdr3_aa: CSVVSGTDTQYF
cdr3_nt: TGCAGCGTAGTTTCGGGGACAGATACGCAGTATTTT

v_call: TRBV28
j_call: TRBJ2-5
d_call: -
clone_size: -
cdr3_aa: CASSPSEGLRETQYF
cdr3_nt: TGTGCCAGCAGTCCCTCCGAGGGTTTGAGGGAGACCCAGTACTTC

v_call: TRBV10-3
j_call: TRBJ2-7
d_call: TRBD1
clone_size: once
cdr3_aa: CAISRGTGDSVYEQYF
cdr3_nt: TGTGCCATCAGCCGAGGAACAGGGGATTCTGTCTACGAGCAGTACTTC

v_call: TRBV7-3
j_call: TRBJ2-3
d_call: TRBD2
clone_size: -
cdr3_aa: CASSRTSVGDTQYF
cdr3_nt: TGTGCCAGCAGCCGGACTAGCGTTGGGGATACGCAGTATTTT

v_call: TRBV7-6
j_call: TRBJ1-3
d_call: -
clone_size: -
cdr3_aa: CASSVSSGPGNTIYF
cdr3_nt: TGTGCCAGCAGTGTTTCTTCAGGGCCTGGAAACACCATATATTTT

v_call: TRBV5-1
j_call: TRBJ2-6
d_call: -
clone_size: -
cdr3_aa: CASSSSSGANVLTF
cdr3_nt: TGCGCCAGCAGCTCGAGCTCTGGGGCCAACGTCCTGACTTTC

v_call: TRBV28
j_call: TRBJ2-1
d_call: TRBD2
clone_size: -
cdr3_aa: CASVLAGGNEQFF
cdr3_nt: TGTGCCAGTGTACTAGCGGGGGGGAATGAGCAGTTCTTC

v_call: TRBV7-8
j_call: TRBJ1-5
d_call: TRBD1
clone_size: -
cdr3_aa: CASSFQSGTGLGKNQPQHF
cdr3_nt: TGTGCCAGCAGCTTCCAGTCCGGGACAGGGCTGGGGAAAAATCAGCCCCAGCATTTT

v_call: TRBV19
j_call: TRBJ2-2
d_call: TRBD1
clone_size: -
cdr3_aa: CASKSWDRGLGELFF
cdr3_nt: TGTGCCAGTAAATCCTGGGACAGGGGGCTCGGGGAGCTGTTTTTT

v_call: TRBV27
j_call: TRBJ2-1
d_call: TRBD1
clone_size: few
cdr3_aa: CASSTILGQEQFF
cdr3_nt: TGTGCCAGCAGTACGATATTGGGACAGGAGCAGTTCTTC

v_call: TRBV4-1
j_call: TRBJ1-6
d_call: -
clone_size: -
cdr3_aa: CASSQYVSSPLHF
cdr3_nt: TGCGCCAGCAGTCAGTACGTTTCTTCACCCCTCCACTTT

v_call: TRBV5-8
j_call: TRBJ2-5
d_call: TRBD2
clone_size: -
cdr3_aa: CASSLGSSGSQETQYF
cdr3_nt: TGTGCCAGCAGCTTGGGGTCTAGCGGAAGCCAAGAGACCCAGTACTTC

v_call: TRBV18
j_call: TRBJ2-7
d_call: TRBD1
clone_size: -
cdr3_aa: CASSPEQGAKGEQYF
cdr3_nt: TGTGCCAGCTCACCCGAACAGGGGGCAAAGGGAGAGCAGTACTTC

v_call: TRBV6-4
j_call: TRBJ1-1
d_call: -
clone_size: -
cdr3_aa: CASSDSSGVPSAFF
cdr3_nt: TGTGCCAGCAGTGACTCATCCGGGGTCCCCTCAGCTTTCTTT

v_call: TRBV6-1
j_call: TRBJ2-1
d_call: -
clone_size: -
cdr3_aa: CASSERLGGQFF
cdr3_nt: TGTGCCAGCAGTGAAAGGCTAGGTGGGCAGTTCTTC

v_call: TRBV7-8
j_call: TRBJ1-1
d_call: -
clone_size: -
cdr3_aa: CASSLAMVLGGDNTEAFF
cdr3_nt: TGTGCCAGCAGCTTAGCGATGGTATTAGGGGGTGACAACACTGAAGCTTTCTTT

v_call: TRBV6-1
j_call: TRBJ2-1
d_call: TRBD1
clone_size: -
cdr3_aa: CASSERTGVYNEQFF
cdr3_nt: TGTGCCAGCAGTGAAAGGACAGGGGTCTACAATGAGCAGTTCTTC

v_call: TRBV7-3
j_call: TRBJ2-2
d_call: -
clone_size: -
cdr3_aa: CASTPQQLNTGELFF
cdr3_nt: TGTGCCAGCACACCACAGCAACTGAACACCGGGGAGCTGTTTTTT

v_call: TRBV6-5
j_call: TRBJ2-2
d_call: -
clone_size: -
cdr3_aa: CFVRGTTGELFF
cdr3_nt: TGCTTCGTCCGCGGGACCACCGGGGAGCTGTTTTTT

v_call: TRBV30
j_call: TRBJ1-3
d_call: -
clone_size: -
cdr3_aa: CAWSAGAGNTIYF
cdr3_nt: TGTGCCTGGAGTGCCGGAGCGGGAAACACCATATATTTT